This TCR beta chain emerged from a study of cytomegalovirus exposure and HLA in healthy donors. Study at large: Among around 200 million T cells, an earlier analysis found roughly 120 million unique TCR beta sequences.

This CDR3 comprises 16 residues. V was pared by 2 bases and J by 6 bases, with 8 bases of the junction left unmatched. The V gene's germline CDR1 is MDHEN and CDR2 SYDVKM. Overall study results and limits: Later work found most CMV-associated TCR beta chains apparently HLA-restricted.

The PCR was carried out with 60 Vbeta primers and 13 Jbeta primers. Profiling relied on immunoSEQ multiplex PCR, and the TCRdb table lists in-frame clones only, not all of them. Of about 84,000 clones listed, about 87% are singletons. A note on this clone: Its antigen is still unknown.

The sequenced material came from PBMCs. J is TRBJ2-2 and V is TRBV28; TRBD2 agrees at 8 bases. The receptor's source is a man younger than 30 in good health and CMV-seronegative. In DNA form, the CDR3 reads TGTGCCAGCAGTTTAGGTTTAGCGGGATTGGCCGGGGAGCTGTTTTTT. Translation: CASSLGLAGLAGELFF.